These T cell receptor beta chains were read from a single sample in a study of chemoradiotherapy in HPV16-positive cancers. TCRdb keeps only in-frame clones here, not all; method: immunoSEQ multiplex PCR. Of fewer than 40,000 clones listed, 92% are singletons. The sequenced sample was blood, obtained from a patient who underwent chemoradiotherapy. Receptors were obtained from a human donor with HPV-associated anogenital cancer. Each CDR3 is given with its conserved first and last residue. A D gene is named only where the DNA matches it firmly. Expanded clones get a size class; other rows say once, few or many, or leave the size out.

cdr3_nt cdr3_aa clone_size v_call d_call j_call
TGCGCCAGCATTGGGACAGCATACAATGAGCAGTTCTTC CASIGTAYNEQFF NA TRBV5-1 TRBD1 TRBJ2-1
TGTGCCAGCAGTTACTCGACAGGGTTGGGTGAAAAACTGTTTTTT CASSYSTGLGEKLFF NA TRBV6-5 TRBD1 TRBJ1-4
TGTGCCTGGAGGGACAGGGGGGCCTACGAGCAGTACTTC CAWRDRGAYEQYF once TRBV30 TRBD1 TRBJ2-7
TGTGCCAGCAGTTTGGGCTTAAACACAGATACGCAGTATTTT CASSLGLNTDTQYF NA TRBV27 NA TRBJ2-3
TGTGCCAGCAGTGATAAGGAGACCGGGGAGCTGTTTTTT CASSDKETGELFF NA TRBV6-6 NA TRBJ2-2
TGTGCCAGTATGGCAGGGGGCTCTGGAAACACCATATATTTT CASMAGGSGNTIYF NA TRBV19 TRBD1 TRBJ1-3
TGCGCCAGCAGCCAGAGCCTAGCGGGGGGGCGTAATGAGCAGTTCTTC CASSQSLAGGRNEQFF NA TRBV4-1 TRBD2 TRBJ2-1
TGTGCCAGCAGCTCCCGGGGCGGTAATTCACCCCTCCACTTT CASSSRGGNSPLHF NA TRBV7-3 NA TRBJ1-6
TGTGCCAGTTCCGCACCCAGTAAATCCGGGAACACCGGGGAGCTGTTTTTT CASSAPSKSGNTGELFF NA TRBV19 NA TRBJ2-2
TGTGCCAGCAGTTACGAGGGGGGGTCGCAAGCTTTCTTT CASSYEGGSQAFF NA TRBV6-5 NA TRBJ1-1